The 27 T cell receptor beta chains given below trace back to one sample, sequenced in a study of blood T cell repertoires in COVID-19. The data were produced by immunoSEQ multiplex PCR, yet TCRdb's version contains in-frame clones alone and is incomplete. The sample lists more than 95,000 clones, 86% seen once, with 7.9% in the top ten. The sample comprised peripheral blood. Every receptor here comes from a man aged 70-80 years who had recovered from COVID-19.

This chain uses TRBV6-5 with TRBJ1-2; D not certain. This CDR3 contains 13 residues. The V end was cut by 8 bases, the J end by 2 bases, with 12 bases between. Germline loops: CDR1 MNHEY, CDR2 SVGAGI. The CDR3 DNA is TGTGCCAGCCGTACCGGCAGGAACTATGGCTACACCTTC. Its protein product is CASRTGRNYGYTF.

The gene calls are TRBV18 and TRBJ2-5; 8 bases are shared with TRBD2. The trim removed 3 bases at V and 7 bases at J, leaving 13 bases unmatched. The V gene's germline CDR1 is KGHSH and CDR2 LQKENI. CDR3 length: 16 amino acids. The DNA for the CDR3 is TGTGCCAGCTCACCGATTCCGAGCGGGGGCCGAGTGACCCAGTACTTC. Amino acids: CASSPIPSGGRVTQYF.

J is TRBJ1-1 and V is TRBV5-1, with D hard to call. This CDR3 spans 16 amino acids. CDR1 and CDR2 from the germline V gene are SGHRS and YFSETQ. V shed 0 bases and J shed 1 base, with 13 bases lying between them. This chain's CDR3 is CASSLGSMVENTEAFF. DNA for the CDR3: TGCGCCAGCAGCTTGGGGAGTATGGTGGAGAACACTGAAGCTTTCTTT.

This chain joins TRBV9 and TRBJ1-6; perhaps TRBD1 as D (5 bases). The CDR3 consists of 16 residues. Germline values: CDR1 SGDLS, CDR2 YYNGEE. V lost 3 bases and J 7 bases, leaving 17 bases between the germline ends. CDR3 coding DNA: TGTGCCAGCAGCGAAGGGGCAGCATCCCAAAATTCACCCCTCCACTTT. It specifies CASSEGAASQNSPLHF.

The chain has TRBV11-2 and TRBJ2-5, with D perhaps matching TRBD1 (6 bases). Germline lookup yields CDR1 SGHAT and CDR2 FQNNGV. The ends were cut back, 5 bases at V and 2 bases at J, with 15 bases in the middle. The CDR3 sequence is 15 residues long. The CDR3 DNA is TGTGCCAGCAGCCGTGGGACACCATCTCAAGAGACCCAGTACTTC. It specifies CASSRGTPSQETQYF. Supplemented by reference TRBV11-2 and TRBJ2-5, the full variable domain reads EAGVAQSPRYKIIEKRQSVAFWCNPISGHATLYWYQQILGQGPKLLIQFQNNGVVDDSQLPKDRFSAERLKGVDSTLKIQPAKLEDSAVYLCASSRGTPSQETQYFGPGTRLLVL.

The chain has TRBV5-1 and TRBJ2-1; 8 nucleotides line up with TRBD2. Germline V gene sequence: CDR1 SGHRS, CDR2 YFSETQ. V lost 4 bases, J lost 0 bases, and 9 bases stayed unmatched. The CDR3 extends over 17 amino acids. The CDR3 nucleotides are TGCGCCAGCAGCAGGGCCGGGAGCGGGGGCTCCTACAATGAGCAGTTCTTC. Amino acids: CASSRAGSGGSYNEQFF.

The V call is TRBV20-1, the J call TRBJ1-4, with D perhaps matching TRBD1 (5 bases). CDR1 and CDR2 from the germline V gene are DFQATT and SNEGSKA (reference sequence). V lost 3 bases and J 6 bases, leaving 17 bases between the germline ends. This CDR3 is 15 amino acids long. The CDR3 DNA is TGCAGTGCTAGTGGGGGGGGGTCGGCTTATGAAAAACTGTTTTTT. This translates into CSASGGGSAYEKLFF.

J is TRBJ2-1 and V is TRBV5-5, with TRBD1 matching 9 bases. Germline V CDR1 and CDR2: SGHKS, YYEKEE (reference sequence). The CDR3 length is 16 residues. The V gene end was trimmed by 4 bases and the J gene end by 7 bases; junction bases not matched to a gene: 12. The chain's CDR3 is CASSHYPGQGSNEQFF. In nucleotides, the CDR3 is TGTGCCAGCAGCCACTACCCAGGACAGGGGTCTAATGAGCAGTTCTTC.

The J gene is TRBJ1-1, the V gene TRBV2; 7 nucleotides agree with TRBD1. CDR3 size: 13 residues. Per germline, CDR1 SNHLY and CDR2 FYNNEI. V lost 4 bases and J lost 5; bases outside the gene matches: 4. This chain's CDR3 is CASSVQGRTEAFF. The CDR3 nucleotides are TGTGCCAGCAGTGTACAGGGGAGGACTGAAGCTTTCTTT.

Details on this clone: An end of the junction does not agree with germline; a read error may underlie this. The rearrangement links TRBV10-3 to TRBJ2-2; 9 bases are a match to TRBD2. Germline values: CDR1 ENHRY, CDR2 SYGVKD. The CDR3 runs 15 residues. CDR3 in amino acids: CASRELAGTTRELFF. For the CDR3, the DNA is TGTGCCTCACGAGAACTAGCGGGTACCACCAGGGAGCTGTTTTTT.

The J gene is TRBJ2-5, the V gene TRBV11-2; TRBD1 matches 12 bases. V lost 1 base to trimming and J lost 5 bases; unmatched junction nucleotides: 2. This CDR3 contains 15 residues. CDR1 and CDR2 (germline): SGHAT, FQNNGV. The CDR3 protein is CASSLGDRGRETQYF. DNA of the CDR3: TGTGCCAGCAGCTTAGGGGACAGGGGGCGGGAGACCCAGTACTTC.

This chain connects TRBV18 to TRBJ2-2, with TRBD1 as a possible D gene (6 bases). V lost 1 base and J lost 0, with 12 bases in between. This CDR3 spans 17 amino acids. Germline CDR1 is KGHSH and CDR2 is LQKENI. The CDR3, as DNA: TGTGCCAGCTCACCACAAGGAAAGGGGGCGAACACCGGGGAGCTGTTTTTT. Translating gives CASSPQGKGANTGELFF. Full variable domain (rest looked up from reference TRBV18 and TRBJ2-2): NAGVMQNPRHLVRRRGQEARLRCSPMKGHSHVYWYRQLPEEGLKFMVYLQKENIIDESGMPKERFSAEFPKEGPSILRIQQVVRGDSAAYFCASSPQGKGANTGELFFGEGSRLTVL.

This clone was recorded a few times. The identical CDR3 is also encoded by other nucleotide sequences in the sample. V usage is TRBV24-1 and J usage is TRBJ2-3, with 8 positions matching TRBD1. V shed 3 bases, J shed 4 bases, and the junction held 5 bases outside the gene matches. The CDR3 totals 15 residues. The germline V gene encodes CDR1 KGHDR and CDR2 SFDVKD. The CDR3: CATSDGQGRADTQYF. The CDR3 coding sequence is TGTGCCACCAGTGATGGACAGGGTCGGGCAGATACGCAGTATTTT.

The chain has TRBV16 and TRBJ1-6; unclear D gene. This CDR3 is 16 amino acids long. Trimming pared 4 bases from V and 5 bases from J, leaving 15 bases between. The germline V gene encodes CDR1 KGHSY and CDR2 FQNENV. The CDR3 sequence: CASSRHPNPNNSPLHF. The CDR3 DNA reads TGTGCCAGCAGCCGCCATCCTAATCCCAATAATTCACCCCTCCACTTT.

The J gene is TRBJ2-7, the V gene TRBV29-1; D possibly corresponds to TRBD1 (6 bases). The V and J ends lost 3 bases and 3 bases respectively, with 12 bases between them. This CDR3 spans 13 amino acids. Germline V CDR1 and CDR2: SQVTM, ANQGSEA. The CDR3 sequence: CSVDLQGNYEQYF. The CDR3 DNA sequence: TGCAGCGTTGACCTACAGGGTAACTACGAGCAGTACTTC.

The chain employs TRBV19 and TRBJ2-1, with D possibly TRBD2 on 6 matching bases. The germline CDR1 and CDR2 sequences are LNHDA and SQIVND (reference sequence). V lost 7 bases and J lost 0, with 10 bases in between. The CDR3 length is 14 residues. CDR3 amino acids: CASKTGVSYNEQFF. The CDR3 coding sequence is TGTGCCAGTAAAACGGGAGTCTCCTACAATGAGCAGTTCTTC.

This clone has ten or more counts. This sequence joins TRBV28 and TRBJ1-1, with a tentative D call TRBD1 (5 bases). Looked up from germline, CDR1 is MDHEN and CDR2 is SYDVKM. CDR3 size: 14 residues. Trimming removed 8 bases at V and 1 base at J, with 14 bases between. The CDR3 sequence: CASQYTQGNTEAFF. The CDR3 bases are TGTGCCAGCCAATATACTCAGGGGAACACTGAAGCTTTCTTT.

In regard to this clone: An end of the junction does not agree with germline; a read error may underlie this. The V gene is TRBV4-3, the J gene TRBJ2-3, with TRBD2 matching over 13 bases. This CDR3 region has 19 residues. CDR1 and CDR2 (germline): LGHNA, YSLEER. The DNA for the CDR3 is TGCGCCAGCAGCCAGGGTACTAGCGGGAGGGCCCCTCGCACGGATACGCAGTATTTT. Translating gives CASSQGTSGRAPRTDTQYF.

The V and J genes are TRBV6-1 and TRBJ2-7; TRBD1 matches 8 bases. This CDR3 has 14 residues. Germline V gives CDR1 MNHNS, CDR2 SASEGT. J gave up 4 bases and V 5 bases, and 7 bases lay outside the gene matches. The CDR3 is CASSTSRGRYEQYF. CDR3 nucleotide sequence: TGTGCCAGCAGTACCTCCAGGGGGCGATACGAGCAGTACTTC.

This clone was found a few times. This CDR3 is also generated by other DNA sequences in the sample. The V call is TRBV5-4, the J call TRBJ2-1; 8 nucleotides align to TRBD2. V was pared by 3 bases and J by 2 bases, with 4 bases of the junction left unmatched. CDR1 and CDR2 (germline): SGHNT, YYREEE (reference sequence). The CDR3 sequence is 15 residues long. The CDR3 is CASSSSGGTYNEQFF. The CDR3 DNA reads as TGTGCCAGCAGCTCCAGCGGGGGCACCTACAATGAGCAGTTCTTC.

Worth noting for this clone: One junction end disagrees with the germline gene, perhaps due to a read error. The chain combines TRBV7-9 with TRBJ1-1; D call uncertain. Germline CDR1 and CDR2: SEHNR and FQNEAQ (reference sequence). The CDR3 runs 12 residues. In DNA form, the CDR3 reads TGTGCCAGCAGCCCAGAGGGCACTGAGGCTTTCTTT. It encodes CASSPEGTEAFF.

The genes are TRBV5-1 and TRBJ2-4; possible D gene TRBD1, 5 bases. The CDR3 is made up of 14 amino acids. Trimming removed 0 bases at V and 8 bases at J, with 12 bases between. In germline, CDR1 is SGHRS, CDR2 YFSETQ. The CDR3 region is CASSLEGIGDIQYF. Written as DNA, the CDR3 is TGCGCCAGCAGCTTGGAGGGGATTGGTGACATTCAGTACTTC. The whole variable domain, filled in from reference TRBV5-1 and TRBJ2-4, reads KAGVTQTPRYLIKTRGQQVTLSCSPISGHRSVSWYQQTPGQGLQFLFEYFSETQRNKGNFPGRFSGRQFSNSRSEMNVSTLELGDSALYLCASSLEGIGDIQYFGAGTRLSVL.

The chain recombines TRBV7-9 with TRBJ2-1, with no clear D. This CDR3 spans 14 amino acids. The germline gives CDR1 SEHNR, CDR2 FQNEAQ (reference sequence). V was pared by 1 base and J by 9 bases, with 13 bases between. CDR3 residues: CASSLGQNNIEQFF. The CDR3 nucleotides read TGTGCCAGCAGCTTAGGTCAGAATAATATTGAGCAGTTCTTC.

Note on this clone: The same CDR3 arises from other DNA sequences in this sample as well. V gene TRBV5-1 combines with J gene TRBJ1-3; D unresolved. This CDR3 is built from 14 residues. Germline-derived CDR1 and CDR2 are SGHRS and YFSETQ. V was shortened by 0 bases and J by 0 bases, with 4 bases between the two germline ends. The CDR3 here is CASSLDYSGNTIYF. The CDR3 DNA reads as TGCGCCAGCAGCTTGGACTACTCTGGAAACACCATATATTTT.

This clone came up once. The chain is built from TRBV30 and TRBJ1-2; 7 bases are shared with TRBD1. The CDR3 contains 14 residues. The germline V gene encodes CDR1 GTSNPN and CDR2 SVGIG (reference sequence). Trimming removed 5 bases from V and 3 bases from J; junction bases left unmatched: 9. CDR3 residues: CAWDDTGVDYGYTF. Here the CDR3 DNA reads TGTGCCTGGGACGACACAGGGGTTGACTATGGCTACACCTTC.

This sequence joins TRBV10-3 and TRBJ1-1, with TRBD1 identical over 10 bases. The CDR3 covers 17 residues. V dropped 3 bases and J dropped 3; count of bases not matched to a gene: 10. CDR1 and CDR2 from the germline V gene are ENHRY and SYGVKD. CDR3 in DNA: TGTGCCATCAGTGACCCTCGACAGGGGGCTGGGGACACTGAAGCTTTCTTT. Its translation is CAISDPRQGAGDTEAFF.

The chain is built from TRBV27 and TRBJ2-7, with 9 bases lining up with TRBD1. In germline, CDR1 is MNHEY, CDR2 SMNVEV (reference sequence). V lost 5 bases, J lost 9 bases, and 8 bases stayed unmatched. There are 13 residues in the CDR3. The DNA of the CDR3 is TGTGCCAGCAGTCCCCCGGGACAGGGAAGGCAGTACTTC. Translated, it gives CASSPPGQGRQYF.